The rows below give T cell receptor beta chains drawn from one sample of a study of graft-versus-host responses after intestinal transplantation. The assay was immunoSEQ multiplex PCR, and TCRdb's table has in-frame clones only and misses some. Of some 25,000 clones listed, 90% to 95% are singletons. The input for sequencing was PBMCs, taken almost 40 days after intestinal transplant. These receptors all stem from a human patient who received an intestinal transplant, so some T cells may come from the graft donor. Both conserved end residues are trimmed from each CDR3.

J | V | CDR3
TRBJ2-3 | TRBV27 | ASSLLAGDDTQY
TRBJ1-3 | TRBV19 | ASIPGQETSGNTIY
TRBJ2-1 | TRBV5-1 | ASSPRDASYNEQF
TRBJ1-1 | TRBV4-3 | ASSQDYLNTEAF
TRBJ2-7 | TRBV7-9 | ASSDQGFLSYEQY
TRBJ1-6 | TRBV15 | ATSTGGRVLSPLH
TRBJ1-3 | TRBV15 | ATSRESLGGNTIY
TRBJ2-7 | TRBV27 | ASSRTSGSIEQY
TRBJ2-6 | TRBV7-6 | ASSLGLAGVRGANVLT
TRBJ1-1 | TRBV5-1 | ASSFFSQGATEAF
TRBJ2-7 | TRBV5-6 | ASSSRRDSAYEQY
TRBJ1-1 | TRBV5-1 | ASSLPRLVGTEAF
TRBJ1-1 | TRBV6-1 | ASIDGTGLHFGMNTEAF
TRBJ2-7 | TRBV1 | TSSQDRGRGQDYSYEQY
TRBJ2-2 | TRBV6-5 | ASSYGANTGELF